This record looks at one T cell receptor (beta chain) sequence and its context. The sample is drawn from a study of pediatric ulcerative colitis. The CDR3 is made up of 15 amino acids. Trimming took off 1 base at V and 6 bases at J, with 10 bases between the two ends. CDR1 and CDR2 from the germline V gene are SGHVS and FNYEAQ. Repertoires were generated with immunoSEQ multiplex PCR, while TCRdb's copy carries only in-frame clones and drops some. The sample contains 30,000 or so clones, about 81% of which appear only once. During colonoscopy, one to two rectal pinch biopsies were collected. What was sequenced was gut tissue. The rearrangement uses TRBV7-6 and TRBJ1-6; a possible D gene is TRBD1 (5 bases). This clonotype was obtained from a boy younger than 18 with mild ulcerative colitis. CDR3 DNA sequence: TGTGCCAGCAGCTTAGATCCGGGGCCTAATTCACCCCTCCACTTT. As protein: CASSLDPGPNSPLHF.